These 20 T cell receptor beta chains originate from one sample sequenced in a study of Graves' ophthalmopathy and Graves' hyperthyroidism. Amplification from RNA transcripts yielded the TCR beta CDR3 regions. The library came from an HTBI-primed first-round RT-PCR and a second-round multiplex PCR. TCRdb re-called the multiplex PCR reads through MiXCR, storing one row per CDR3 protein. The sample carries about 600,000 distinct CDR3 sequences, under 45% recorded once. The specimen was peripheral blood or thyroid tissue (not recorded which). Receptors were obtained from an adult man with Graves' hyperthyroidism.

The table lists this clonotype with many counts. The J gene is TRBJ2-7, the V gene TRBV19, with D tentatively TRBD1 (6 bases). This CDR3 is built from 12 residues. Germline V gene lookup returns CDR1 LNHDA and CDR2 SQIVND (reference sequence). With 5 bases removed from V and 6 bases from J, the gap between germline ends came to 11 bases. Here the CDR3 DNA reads TGTGCCAGTAGTTGGGCAGGGGCCGAGCAGTACTTC. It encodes CASSWAGAEQYF.

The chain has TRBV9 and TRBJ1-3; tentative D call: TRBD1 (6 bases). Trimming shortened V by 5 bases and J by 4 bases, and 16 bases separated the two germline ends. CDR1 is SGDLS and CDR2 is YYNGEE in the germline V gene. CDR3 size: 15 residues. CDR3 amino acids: CASSVEGGFGNTIYF. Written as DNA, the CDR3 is TGTGCCAGCAGTGTTGAGGGGGGATTCGGAAACACCATATATTTT.

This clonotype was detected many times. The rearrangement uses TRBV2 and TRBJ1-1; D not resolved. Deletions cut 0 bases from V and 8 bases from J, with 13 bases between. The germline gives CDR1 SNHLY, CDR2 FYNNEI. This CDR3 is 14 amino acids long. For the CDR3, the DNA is TGTGCCAGCAGTGAAGCGCTTCTTCCCTTCGAAGCTTTCTTT. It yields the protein CASSEALLPFEAFF.

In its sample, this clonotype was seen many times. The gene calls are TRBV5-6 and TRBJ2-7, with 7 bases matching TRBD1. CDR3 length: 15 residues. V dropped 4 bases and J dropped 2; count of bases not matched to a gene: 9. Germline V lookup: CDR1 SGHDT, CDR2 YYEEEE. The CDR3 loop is CASSPGTVPTYEQYF. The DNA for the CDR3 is TGTGCCAGCAGCCCCGGGACAGTTCCCACCTACGAGCAGTACTTC.

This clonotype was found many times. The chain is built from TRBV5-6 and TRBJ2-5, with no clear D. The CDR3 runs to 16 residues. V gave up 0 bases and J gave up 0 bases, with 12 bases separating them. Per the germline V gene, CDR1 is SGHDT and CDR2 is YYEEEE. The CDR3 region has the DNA TGTGCCAGCAGCTTGGCGTTACTGGGAAACCAAGAGACCCAGTACTTC. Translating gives CASSLALLGNQETQYF.

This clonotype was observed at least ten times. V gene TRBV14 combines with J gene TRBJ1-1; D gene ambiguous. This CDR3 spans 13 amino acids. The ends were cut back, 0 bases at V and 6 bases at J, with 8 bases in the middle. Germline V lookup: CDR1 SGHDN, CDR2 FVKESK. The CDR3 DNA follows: TGTGCCAGCAGCCAAGATCTGAGGTCTGAAGCTTTCTTT. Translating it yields CASSQDLRSEAFF.

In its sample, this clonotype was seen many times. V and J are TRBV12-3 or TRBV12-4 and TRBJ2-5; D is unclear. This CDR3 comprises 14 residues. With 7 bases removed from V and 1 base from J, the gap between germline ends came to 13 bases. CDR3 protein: CASNRQNSQETQYF. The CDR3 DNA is TGTGCCAGCAACCGGCAGAACTCCCAAGAGACCCAGTACTTC.

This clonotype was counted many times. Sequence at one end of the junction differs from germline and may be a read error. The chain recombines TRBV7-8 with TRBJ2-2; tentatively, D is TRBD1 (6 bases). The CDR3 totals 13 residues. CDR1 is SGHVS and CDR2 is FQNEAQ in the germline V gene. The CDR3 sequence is CASSLGGSGELFF. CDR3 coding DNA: TGTGCTAGCAGCTTAGGGGGATCCGGGGAGCTGTTTTTT.

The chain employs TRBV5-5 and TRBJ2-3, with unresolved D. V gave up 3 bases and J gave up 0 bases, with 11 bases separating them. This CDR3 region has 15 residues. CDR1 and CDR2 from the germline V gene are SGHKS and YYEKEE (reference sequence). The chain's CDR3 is CASSYDVGSTDTQYF. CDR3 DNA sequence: TGTGCCAGCAGCTATGACGTAGGAAGCACAGATACGCAGTATTTT. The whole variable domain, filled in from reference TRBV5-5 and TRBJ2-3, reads DAGVTQSPTHLIKTRGQQVTLRCSPISGHKSVSWYQQVLGQGPQFIFQYYEKEERGRGNFPDRFSARQFPNYSSELNVNALLLGDSALYLCASSYDVGSTDTQYFGPGTRLTVL.

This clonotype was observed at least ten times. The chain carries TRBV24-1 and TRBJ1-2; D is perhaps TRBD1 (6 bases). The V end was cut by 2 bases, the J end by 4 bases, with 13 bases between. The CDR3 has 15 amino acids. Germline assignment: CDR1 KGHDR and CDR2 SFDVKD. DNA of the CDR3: TGTGCCACCAGTGATTCGTTAGGGGGGACCTATGGCTACACCTTC. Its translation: CATSDSLGGTYGYTF.

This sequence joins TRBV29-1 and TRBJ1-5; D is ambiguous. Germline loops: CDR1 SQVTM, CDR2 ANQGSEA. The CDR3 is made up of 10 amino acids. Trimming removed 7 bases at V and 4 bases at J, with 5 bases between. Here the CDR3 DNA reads TGCAGCGGGGGTAATCAGCCCCAGCATTTT. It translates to CSGGNQPQHF.

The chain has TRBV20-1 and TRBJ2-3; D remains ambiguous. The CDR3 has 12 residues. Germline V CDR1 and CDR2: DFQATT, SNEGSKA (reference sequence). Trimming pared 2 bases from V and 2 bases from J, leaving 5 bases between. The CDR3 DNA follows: TGCAGTGCTAGATTATACACAGATACGCAGTATTTT. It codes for CSARLYTDTQYF.

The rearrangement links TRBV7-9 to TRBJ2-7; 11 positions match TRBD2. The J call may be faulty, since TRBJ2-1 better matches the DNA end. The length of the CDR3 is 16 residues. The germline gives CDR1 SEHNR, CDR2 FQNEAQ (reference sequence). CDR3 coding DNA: TGTGCCAGCAGCCCCCGACTAGCGGGGTTGTACAATGAGCAGTTCTTC. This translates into CASSPRLAGLYNEQFF.

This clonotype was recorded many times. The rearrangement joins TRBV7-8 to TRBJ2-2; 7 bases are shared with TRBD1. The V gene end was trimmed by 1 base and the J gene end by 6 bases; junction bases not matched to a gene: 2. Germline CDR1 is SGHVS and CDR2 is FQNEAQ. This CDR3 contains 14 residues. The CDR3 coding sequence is TGTGCCAGCAGCTTAGTGACAGGGCCCGGGGAGCTGTTTTTT. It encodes CASSLVTGPGELFF.

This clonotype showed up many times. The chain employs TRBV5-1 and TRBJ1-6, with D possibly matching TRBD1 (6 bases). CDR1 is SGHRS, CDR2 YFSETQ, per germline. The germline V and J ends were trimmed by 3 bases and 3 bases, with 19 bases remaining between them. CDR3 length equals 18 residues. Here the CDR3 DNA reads TGCGCCAGCAGCTCGGACATAACAGGGAGCCACTATAATTCACCCCTCCACTTT. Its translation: CASSSDITGSHYNSPLHF.

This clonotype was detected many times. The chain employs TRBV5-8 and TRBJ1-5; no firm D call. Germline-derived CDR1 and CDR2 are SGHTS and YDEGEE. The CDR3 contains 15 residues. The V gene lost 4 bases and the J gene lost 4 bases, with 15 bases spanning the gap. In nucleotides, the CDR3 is TGTGCCAGCAGCCTTTCTACAAGAATAAATCAGCCCCAGCATTTT. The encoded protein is CASSLSTRINQPQHF.

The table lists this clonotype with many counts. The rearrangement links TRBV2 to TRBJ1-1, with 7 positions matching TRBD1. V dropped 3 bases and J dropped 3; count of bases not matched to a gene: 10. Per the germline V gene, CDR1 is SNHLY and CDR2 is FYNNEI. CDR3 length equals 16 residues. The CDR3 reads CASSEGRTGWDTEAFF. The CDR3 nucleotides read TGTGCCAGCAGTGAGGGCCGGACAGGTTGGGACACTGAAGCTTTCTTT. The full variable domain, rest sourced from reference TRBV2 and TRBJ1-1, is EPEVTQTPSHQVTQMGQEVILRCVPISNHLYFYWYRQILGQKVEFLVSFYNNEISEKSEIFDDQFSVERPDGSNFTLKIRSTKLEDSAMYFCASSEGRTGWDTEAFFGQGTRLTVV.

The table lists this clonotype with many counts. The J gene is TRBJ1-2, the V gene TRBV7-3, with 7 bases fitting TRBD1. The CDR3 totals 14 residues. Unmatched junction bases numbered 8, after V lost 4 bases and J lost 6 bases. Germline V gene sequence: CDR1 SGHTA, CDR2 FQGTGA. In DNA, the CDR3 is TGTGCCAGCAGCTCCATAGACAGGGTTCATGGCTACACCTTC. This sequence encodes CASSSIDRVHGYTF.

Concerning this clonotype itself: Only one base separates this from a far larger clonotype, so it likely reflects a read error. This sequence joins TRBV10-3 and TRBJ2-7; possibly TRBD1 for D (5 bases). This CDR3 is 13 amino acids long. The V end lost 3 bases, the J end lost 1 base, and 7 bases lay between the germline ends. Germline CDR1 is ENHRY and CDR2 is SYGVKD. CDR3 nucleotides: TGTGCCATCAGTGAAGCAGGGTCCTACGAGCAGTACTTC. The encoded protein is CAISEAGSYEQYF.

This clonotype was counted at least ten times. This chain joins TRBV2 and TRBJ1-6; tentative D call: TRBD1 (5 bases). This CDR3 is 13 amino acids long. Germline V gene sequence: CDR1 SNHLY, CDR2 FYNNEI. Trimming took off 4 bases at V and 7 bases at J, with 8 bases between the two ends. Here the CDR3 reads CASSARDNSPLHF. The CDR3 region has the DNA TGTGCCAGCAGTGCCAGGGACAATTCACCCCTCCACTTT.